Listed below are T cell receptor beta chains from one sample, sequenced in a study of T cell repertoires in cytomegalovirus infection. Their target antigens are unknown. TCRdb processed the reads anew with MiXCR; each CDR3 protein has one entry. The sample contains around 110,000 distinct CDR3 sequences, 9.5% to 13% of which appear only once. The sample was PBMCs, sequenced either directly or after in vitro stimulation (not recorded which). These TCRs come from a human donor in good health (CMV status not recorded). Some clones in this sample may be carry-over from other donors' samples. Both conserved end residues are part of each CDR3. The D gene is left open where the match is weak. The size of a clone is reported for some rows only, either as once, few or many, or as a class for expanded clones.

D,size,J,V,CDR3,DNA
.,few,TRBJ2-5,TRBV5-4,CASSPQLWETQYF,TGTGCCAGCAGCCCCCAGCTATGGGAGACCCAGTACTTC
.,many,TRBJ2-1,TRBV7-2,CASSLDPGSYNEQFF,TGTGCCAGCAGCTTAGACCCGGGATCCTACAATGAGCAGTTCTTC
TRBD1,few,TRBJ1-2,TRBV5-1,CASNAVDRDGYTF,TGCGCCAGCAACGCCGTGGACAGGGACGGCTACACCTTC
TRBD1,many,TRBJ1-2,TRBV10-2,CASSEPGQLGYGYTF,TGCGCCAGCAGTGAGCCGGGACAGCTAGGCTATGGCTACACCTTC
.,many,TRBJ2-1,TRBV12-3/TRBV12-4,CASSLGRKYNEQFF,TGTGCCAGCAGTTTGGGCCGAAAATACAATGAGCAGTTCTTC
TRBD2,few,TRBJ2-3,TRBV4-3,CASSSPGTSSPDTQYF,TGCGCCAGCAGCTCACCCGGGACTAGCAGCCCAGATACGCAGTATTTT
.,many,TRBJ1-5,TRBV7-2,CASSFSGRGGNQPQHF,TGTGCCAGCAGCTTCTCAGGGAGGGGGGGCAATCAGCCCCAGCATTTT
.,few,TRBJ1-4,TRBV5-1,CASTDDSHNEKLFF,TGCGCCAGCACGGACGACAGCCATAATGAAAAACTGTTTTTT
TRBD1,.,TRBJ2-3,TRBV20-1,CSAPRQGASTDTQYF,TGCAGTGCTCCCCGACAGGGGGCTAGCACAGATACGCAGTATTTT
.,few,TRBJ2-1,TRBV6-2/TRBV6-3,CASSYSVEQFF,TGTGCCAGCAGTTACTCGGTGGAGCAGTTCTTC
.,many,TRBJ1-1,TRBV7-2,CASSPQGNTEAFF,TGTGCCAGCAGCCCCCAGGGGAACACTGAAGCTTTCTTT
.,few,TRBJ1-5,TRBV15,CATSRGAGGGNQPQHF,TGTGCCACCAGCAGAGGCGCCGGAGGTGGCAATCAGCCCCAGCATTTT
.,.,TRBJ1-4,TRBV29-1,CSVWGPDEKLFF,TGCAGCGTTTGGGGGCCGGACGAAAAACTGTTTTTT
.,few,TRBJ2-2,TRBV29-1,CSVASVLGTGELFF,TGCAGCGTTGCTTCAGTTCTGGGCACCGGGGAGCTGTTTTTT
TRBD2,many,TRBJ2-1,TRBV15,CATSRDSSGSVEQFF,TGTGCCACCAGCAGAGATTCTAGCGGGAGTGTTGAGCAGTTCTTC
TRBD1,few,TRBJ2-1,TRBV6-6,CASSYDGQGALRNEQFF,TGTGCCAGCAGTTACGACGGGCAGGGGGCGCTGAGGAATGAGCAGTTCTTC
TRBD1,many,TRBJ1-5,TRBV7-9,CASSPRGQGASNQPQHF,TGTGCCAGCAGCCCTAGAGGACAGGGGGCGAGCAATCAGCCCCAGCATTTT
TRBD2,many,TRBJ2-3,TRBV14,CASSQDGGGFTDTQYF,TGTGCCAGCAGCCAAGATGGCGGGGGATTCACAGATACGCAGTATTTT
TRBD1,many,TRBJ2-5,TRBV12-3/TRBV12-4,CASSQGQEETQYF,TGTGCCAGCAGCCAAGGACAGGAAGAGACCCAGTACTTC
.,many,TRBJ2-1,TRBV6-1,CASSELGLGVADEQFF,TGTGCCAGCAGTGAATTGGGGCTAGGAGTTGCCGATGAGCAGTTCTTC
.,many,TRBJ2-7,TRBV6-2/TRBV6-3,CASSPPSYEQYF,TGTGCCAGCAGTCCCCCCTCCTACGAGCAGTACTTC
.,few,TRBJ2-7,TRBV29-1,CSVEDRGARTTYEQYF,TGCAGCGTTGAAGATCGGGGGGCGCGGACGACCTACGAGCAGTACTTC
.,.,TRBJ1-1,TRBV10-3,CAISGGEAGATEAFF,TGTGCCATCAGTGGGGGGGAGGCAGGGGCTACTGAAGCTTTCTTT
TRBD1,few,TRBJ1-2,TRBV7-3,CASSLRQTGVDGYTF,TGTGCCAGCAGCTTACGACAGACAGGGGTTGATGGCTACACCTTC
.,.,TRBJ2-7,TRBV7-8,CASSGTGLGQYF,TGTGCCAGCAGCGGAACAGGGTTAGGACAGTACTTC
.,many,TRBJ1-1,TRBV7-9,CASSLGTAFGGTEAFF,TGTGCCAGCAGCTTAGGGACCGCCTTTGGGGGCACTGAAGCTTTCTTT
.,many,TRBJ1-1,TRBV7-8,CASSLESGRWGTEAFF,TGTGCCAGCAGCTTGGAGTCGGGCAGATGGGGCACTGAAGCTTTCTTT
TRBD2,many,TRBJ2-3,TRBV11-2,CASSLALAGAGPDTQYF,TGTGCCAGCAGCCTGGCACTAGCGGGAGCGGGCCCAGATACGCAGTATTTT
TRBD2,few,TRBJ2-2,TRBV24-1,CATSDSRLERDANTGELFF,TGTGCCACCAGTGATTCCCGATTGGAGCGGGACGCGAACACCGGGGAGCTGTTTTTT
TRBD2,many,TRBJ2-5,TRBV6-2/TRBV6-3,CASSNGLVQETQYF,TGTGCCAGCAGTAATGGACTAGTCCAAGAGACCCAGTACTTC
.,many,TRBJ2-7,TRBV10-3,CAISESGTPRSYEQYF,TGTGCCATCAGTGAGTCTGGAACACCGCGCTCCTACGAGCAGTACTTC
.,.,TRBJ2-7,TRBV7-2,CASSREGGEQYF,TGTGCCAGCAGCCGAGAAGGGGGCGAGCAGTACTTC
TRBD1,few,TRBJ1-1,TRBV11-2,CASSLAGTAAVEAFF,TGTGCCAGCAGCTTAGCCGGGACAGCCGCCGTAGAAGCTTTCTTT
.,.,TRBJ2-7,TRBV29-1,CSVGPSPARGNSVHEQYF,TGCAGCGTTGGCCCTTCCCCTGCGCGGGGAAATTCAGTCCACGAGCAGTACTTC
TRBD1,few,TRBJ1-2,TRBV19,CASTDRGLANYGYTF,TGTGCCAGTACGGACAGGGGATTGGCTAACTATGGCTACACCTTC
.,few,TRBJ2-2,TRBV11-2,CASSLQPSGELFF,TGTGCCAGCAGCCTCCAGCCCAGCGGGGAGCTGTTTTTT
.,many,TRBJ2-5,TRBV7-9,CASSLSRPARETQYF,TGTGCCAGCAGCTTATCTAGACCCGCCAGAGAGACCCAGTACTTC
.,.,TRBJ1-4,TRBV19,CASSGEFEKLFF,TGTGCCAGTAGTGGGGAATTCGAAAAACTGTTTTTT
.,few,TRBJ2-2,TRBV28,CASSFSDRTIGLFF,TGTGCCAGCAGTTTCTCGGATCGTACGATCGGTCTGTTTTTT
.,many,TRBJ1-1,TRBV27,CASRKRGDAFF,TGTGCCAGCAGAAAGCGGGGGGATGCTTTCTTT
.,few,TRBJ2-3,TRBV4-1,CASSQELAGVRTQYF,TGCGCCAGCAGCCAAGAACTAGCAGGAGTTCGGACGCAGTATTTT
TRBD2,.,TRBJ2-1,TRBV7-9,CASSPRPSTSGRAYNEQFF,TGTGCCAGCAGCCCCCGCCCTTCGACTAGCGGGAGGGCGTACAATGAGCAGTTCTTC